The 25 T cell receptor beta chains below were found in one sample sequenced in a study of blood T cell repertoires in COVID-19. Some clones are missing from TCRdb's copy, which holds only in-frame ones; the method was immunoSEQ multiplex PCR. The sample lists about 210,000 clones, just over 90% occurring once. Sequencing was carried out using peripheral blood. Source of these receptors: a young man with acute or convalescent COVID-19.

This rearrangement joins TRBV20-1 to TRBJ2-7; tentatively, D is TRBD2 (6 bases). Trimming took 6 bases from V and 1 from J, leaving 7 bases between them. Germline loops: CDR1 DFQATT, CDR2 SNEGSKA (reference sequence). The CDR3 runs to 11 residues. The CDR3 sequence is CSAEGSYEQYF. In DNA, the CDR3 is TGCAGTGCGGAGGGATCCTACGAGCAGTACTTC.

The V call is TRBV30, the J call TRBJ1-5; D uncertain. Trimming took 1 base from V and 3 from J, leaving 10 bases between them. CDR1 and CDR2 from the germline V gene are GTSNPN and SVGIG (reference sequence). CDR3 length: 14 amino acids. This CDR3 reads CAWSELLINQPQHF. For the CDR3, the DNA is TGTGCCTGGAGTGAACTCTTGATCAATCAGCCCCAGCATTTT.

The table lists this clone with a count of one. The chain joins TRBV12-5 to TRBJ2-3; unclear D gene. The CDR3 covers 13 residues. V dropped 0 bases and J dropped 2 bases, with 3 bases sitting between them. From germline, CDR1 is LGHNT and CDR2 FRNRAP. CDR3 in DNA: TGTGCTAGTGGTTTGGTCAACACAGATACGCAGTATTTT. It encodes CASGLVNTDTQYF.

This clone was seen only a few times. V is TRBV9 and J is TRBJ1-1; weak D call: TRBD1 (5 bases). The CDR3 runs 15 residues. The V gene lost 2 bases and the J gene lost 1 base, with 12 bases spanning the gap. From germline, CDR1 is SGDLS and CDR2 YYNGEE. The CDR3 spells CASSVTSTENTEAFF. The CDR3 nucleotides are TGTGCCAGCAGCGTTACTTCGACAGAGAACACTGAAGCTTTCTTT.

This rearrangement joins TRBV9 to TRBJ2-2; 7 nucleotides match TRBD1. CDR3 length: 15 amino acids. Germline V gene sequence: CDR1 SGDLS, CDR2 YYNGEE. V lost 3 bases to trimming and J lost 1 base; unmatched junction nucleotides: 3. CDR3 bases: TGTGCCAGCAGCGAGACAGGGAGGAACACCGGGGAGCTGTTTTTT. This codes for CASSETGRNTGELFF.

The CDR3 coding sequence is TGCGCCAGCAGCACCAGGGATGGATCCTACAATGAGCAGTTCTTC. Encoded protein: CASSTRDGSYNEQFF. The J gene is TRBJ2-1, the V gene TRBV5-1, with D maybe TRBD1 (5 bases). CDR3 length: 15 amino acids. The ends were cut back, 4 bases at V and 1 base at J, with 12 bases in the middle. Germline V gene sequence: CDR1 SGHRS, CDR2 YFSETQ.

The chain uses TRBV7-6 and TRBJ2-2; 7 nucleotides agree with TRBD1. This CDR3 has 16 residues. The germline V gene has CDR1 SGHVS and CDR2 FNYEAQ. J lost 2 bases, V lost 5 bases, and 8 bases had no gene match. The CDR3 DNA follows: TGTGCCAGCAGCCACCCCAGGGGGAGAAACACCGGGGAGCTGTTTTTT. Protein product: CASSHPRGRNTGELFF.

This rearrangement joins TRBV7-9 to TRBJ2-1; 11 positions agree with TRBD2. V lost 7 bases to trimming and J lost 9 bases; unmatched junction nucleotides: 8. There are 14 residues in the CDR3. Germline values: CDR1 SEHNR, CDR2 FQNEAQ (reference sequence). CDR3 amino acids: CASIGASGRSEQFF. The DNA of the CDR3 is TGTGCCAGCATAGGGGCTAGCGGGAGGAGTGAGCAGTTCTTC.

V gene TRBV4-1 combines with J gene TRBJ1-2, with D perhaps TRBD1 (5 bases). The germline CDR1 and CDR2 sequences are MGHRA and YSYEKL. The V and J ends lost 1 base and 5 bases respectively, with 23 bases between them. The CDR3 consists of 18 residues. Here the CDR3 DNA reads TGCGCCAGCAGCCAAGTCGGCAGGGCCCCCCGGCGTGATTATGGCTACACCTTC. Protein sequence: CASSQVGRAPRRDYGYTF.

The chain combines TRBV4-1 with TRBJ2-5, with TRBD2 identical over 12 bases. Per the germline V gene, CDR1 is MGHRA and CDR2 is YSYEKL. The CDR3 runs to 18 residues. The J segment lost 5 bases and the V segment lost 1 base, leaving 11 bases of the junction unmatched. Here the CDR3 DNA reads TGCGCCAGCAGCCAAGGCGGGCTAGCGGGAGGGCCTAGGGAGACCCAGTACTTC. Its protein is CASSQGGLAGGPRETQYF.

In its sample, this clone was seen many times. The chain carries TRBV10-2 and TRBJ1-4, with unresolved D. Germline CDR1 is WSHSY and CDR2 is SAAADI. This CDR3 comprises 15 residues. Trimming cost V 3 bases and J 0 bases, with 8 bases left between them. The CDR3 DNA follows: TGCGCCAGCAGTGACCAGCGAGCAACTAATGAAAAACTGTTTTTT. Residues: CASSDQRATNEKLFF.

This chain joins TRBV18 and TRBJ1-2, with unresolved D. The CDR3 loop spans 15 amino acids. Trimming stripped 0 bases from V and 8 bases from J, with 16 bases between. Germline CDR1 and CDR2: KGHSH and LQKENI. Written as DNA, the CDR3 is TGTGCCAGCTCACCACCGGGCCGGGGATGGGAGGGCTACACCTTC. Its protein is CASSPPGRGWEGYTF.

The chain recombines TRBV28 with TRBJ1-4; tentatively, D is TRBD1 (5 bases). The CDR3 is made up of 15 amino acids. Trimming removed 7 bases at V and 0 bases at J, with 12 bases between. CDR1 and CDR2 from the germline V gene are MDHEN and SYDVKM. In DNA, the CDR3 is TGTGCCAGCACTAAAAGGGGTTCAACTAATGAAAAACTGTTTTTT. Residues: CASTKRGSTNEKLFF.

V gene TRBV19 combines with J gene TRBJ2-4; unclear D gene. This CDR3 is built from 12 residues. Between the trimmed V and J ends, which lost 5 bases and 5 bases, there was a span of 7 bases. Per germline, CDR1 LNHDA and CDR2 SQIVND (reference sequence). The DNA for the CDR3 is TGTGCCAGTAGTGTCCGGGAAAACATTCAGTACTTC. Its translation is CASSVRENIQYF.

The chain carries TRBV19 and TRBJ2-7, with D uncertain. The germline V gene has CDR1 LNHDA and CDR2 SQIVND (reference sequence). The CDR3 extends over 13 amino acids. The germline V and J ends were trimmed by 4 bases and 1 base, with 8 bases remaining between them. DNA for the CDR3: TGTGCCAGTAGTACTAGTCGTTCCTACGAGCAGTACTTC. This translates into CASSTSRSYEQYF. The whole variable domain, remainder taken from reference TRBV19 and TRBJ2-7, is DGGITQSPKYLFRKEGQNVTLSCEQNLNHDAMYWYRQDPGQGLRLIYYSQIVNDFQKGDIAEGYSVSREKKESFPLTVTSAQKNPTAFYLCASSTSRSYEQYFGPGTRLTVT.

This chain uses TRBV7-2 with TRBJ2-3; 7 bases map to TRBD2. V shed 4 bases, J shed 1 base, and the junction held 8 bases outside the gene matches. This CDR3 is built from 16 residues. The germline V gene encodes CDR1 SGHTA and CDR2 FQGNSA. CDR3 protein: CASSWGGAAGTDTQYF. CDR3 nucleotide sequence: TGTGCCAGCAGCTGGGGGGGAGCTGCTGGCACAGATACGCAGTATTTT.

The rearrangement links TRBV19 to TRBJ2-7; TRBD2 aligns across 11 bases. The CDR3 is made up of 17 amino acids. Germline V lookup: CDR1 LNHDA, CDR2 SQIVND (reference sequence). The J segment lost 2 bases and the V segment lost 8 bases, leaving 14 bases of the junction unmatched. CDR3 in amino acids: CASSYRTGTSGTYEQYF. The DNA of the CDR3 is TGTGCCAGTTCTTACCGGACCGGGACTAGCGGAACCTACGAGCAGTACTTC. The entire variable domain, with the rest obtained from reference TRBV19 and TRBJ2-7, is as follows: DGGITQSPKYLFRKEGQNVTLSCEQNLNHDAMYWYRQDPGQGLRLIYYSQIVNDFQKGDIAEGYSVSREKKESFPLTVTSAQKNPTAFYLCASSYRTGTSGTYEQYFGPGTRLTVT.

The rearrangement uses TRBV5-1 and TRBJ2-7; a possible D gene is TRBD2 (6 bases). The length of the CDR3 is 14 residues. Germline V gene lookup returns CDR1 SGHRS and CDR2 YFSETQ. V was pared by 3 bases and J by 4 bases, with 14 bases between. The CDR3 loop is CASSSERRAYEQYF. The CDR3, as DNA: TGCGCCAGCAGCTCGGAACGGAGGGCATACGAGCAGTACTTC.

The chain carries TRBV7-3 and TRBJ2-1; 9 nucleotides align to TRBD1. Germline V CDR1 and CDR2: SGHTA, FQGTGA. After removal of 3 bases from V and 6 bases from J, the junction contained 3 bases not matched to a gene. The CDR3 loop spans 14 amino acids. The CDR3 region has the DNA TGTGCCAGCAGCTTCCGACAGGGGGGCAATGAGCAGTTCTTC. Translation: CASSFRQGGNEQFF.

The genes are TRBV5-4 and TRBJ2-1, with TRBD2 matching over 8 bases. This CDR3 comprises 17 residues. Germline assignment: CDR1 SGHNT and CDR2 YYREEE (reference sequence). V trimming: 1 base; J trimming: 2 bases; junction bases outside the gene matches: 8. CDR3 in DNA: TGTGCCAGCAGCTTGTGGTCCGCGGGAGGTCCCTACAATGAGCAGTTCTTC. Translation gives CASSLWSAGGPYNEQFF.

The V and J genes are TRBV10-2 and TRBJ1-4; D is unclear. CDR1 and CDR2 from the germline V gene are WSHSY and SAAADI. The CDR3 totals 12 residues. V dropped 7 bases and J dropped 8 bases, with 11 bases sitting between them. This CDR3 is CASTQTGEKLFF. The CDR3 bases are TGCGCCAGCACCCAGACCGGGGAAAAACTGTTTTTT.

V and J are TRBV5-1 and TRBJ1-5, with D tentatively TRBD1 (5 bases). The CDR3 runs to 14 residues. V lost 0 bases to trimming and J lost 4 bases, with 8 bases between them. Germline lookup yields CDR1 SGHRS and CDR2 YFSETQ. CDR3 region: CASSLDGGNQPQHF. The CDR3 DNA sequence: TGCGCCAGCAGCTTGGACGGGGGAAATCAGCCCCAGCATTTT.

The chain recombines TRBV19 with TRBJ2-7; D perhaps matches TRBD1 (5 bases). This CDR3 has 14 amino acids. Trimming removed 3 bases from V and 5 bases from J, with 14 bases in between. The germline V gene encodes CDR1 LNHDA and CDR2 SQIVND (reference sequence). The CDR3 loop is CASSIPRASDEQYF. In DNA, the CDR3 is TGTGCCAGTAGTATCCCCAGGGCCTCGGACGAGCAGTACTTC.

The chain joins TRBV6-5 to TRBJ2-3; TRBD2 is a possible D gene (5 bases). The CDR3 has 15 residues. CDR1 is MNHEY and CDR2 is SVGAGI in the germline V gene. With 3 bases removed from V and 6 bases from J, the gap between germline ends came to 16 bases. The CDR3 coding sequence is TGTGCCAGCAGTTATGGCGGTGGGAGTGTGGATACGCAGTATTTT. Protein sequence: CASSYGGGSVDTQYF.

This chain joins TRBV21-1 and TRBJ2-5; the table names TRBD1, a call not compared with the DNA. TRBV21-1 is a documented pseudogene. This CDR3 region has 15 residues. CDR3 sequence reads: CASPEGDRGRETQYF. DNA of the CDR3: TGTGCGAGCCCAGAGGGGGACAGGGGGCGAGAGACCCAGTACTTC.